This record looks at one T cell receptor (beta chain) sequence and its context. Its target is unknown. The CDR3 is 15 residues long. Germline CDR1 MNHEY, CDR2 SVGAGI. Trimming took 7 bases from V and 1 from J; bases not matched to a gene: 7. In the authors' workflow: There were no quality scores in the junction-only immunoSEQ sequences, so filtering differed. Here immunoSEQ multiplex PCR was the method, and the copy in TCRdb shows in-frame clones only, minus some. From that table come the V and J calls and clone size; the DNA was used to work out D and trimming. This sample yields about 2.2 million clones, of which 93% are seen a single time; over 1.5% belongs to the top ten. This entry comes from a study of shared clonotypes between healthy human individuals. Naive-designated CD8 cells lacked CD45RO, were positively enriched for CCR7, and omitted terminally differentiated effector memory CD45RA+ cells. Donors included only healthy HIV-negative adults lacking recent acute infections or vaccinations.

Regarding the study as a whole: Limited genetic and exposure-history diversity came from having few donors. Generation of non-shared clonotypes was less probable than generation of clonotypes shared by all four donors.

The sample comprised naive CD8+ T cells from PBMCs. V gene TRBV6-5 combines with J gene TRBJ1-3; 7 bases align to TRBD1. The sequence was collected from a man between 18 and 35 years old in good health. Some clones in this sample may be carry-over from other donors' samples. The CDR3: CASTDRVGSGNTIYF. The CDR3 coding sequence is TGTGCCAGCACCGACAGGGTAGGATCTGGAAACACCATATATTTT.